The entry below describes one T cell receptor beta chain. Antigen: not known. Germline V CDR1 and CDR2: SGHNT, YYREEE (reference sequence). This CDR3 is 15 amino acids long. Between the trimmed V and J ends, which lost 1 base and 1 base, there was a span of 11 bases. Profiling relied on immunoSEQ multiplex PCR, and the TCRdb table lists in-frame clones only, not all of them. The table records more than 20,000 clones, about 90% of them present only once. These data are taken from a study of T cells in localized non-small cell lung cancer. Study outcomes and limitations: Appearing in adjacent lung were a median about 50 of the top 100 tumor clones. Of the tissues analyzed, uninvolved adjacent lung showed maximal T cell clonality, greater than tumor. An association was observed between higher blood T cell density and longer overall survival. Since sequencing was restricted to only one region of the tumor, intratumor heterogeneity remains a possibility.

This clonotype was sampled from a man aged 40 to 75 with stage II squamous cell lung carcinoma. The chain is built from TRBV5-4 and TRBJ1-1; D unresolved. The input for sequencing was PBMCs, taken before any cancer treatment. The CDR3 DNA follows: TGTGCCAGCAGCTTGAATATGGGAGCGAACACTGAAGCTTTCTTT. Protein: CASSLNMGANTEAFF. Looking up the rest from reference TRBV5-4 and TRBJ1-1 gives the full variable domain: ETGVTQSPTHLIKTRGQQVTLRCSSQSGHNTVSWYQQALGQGPQFIFQYYREEENGRGNFPPRFSGLQFPNYSSELNVNALELDDSALYLCASSLNMGANTEAFFGQGTRLTVV.